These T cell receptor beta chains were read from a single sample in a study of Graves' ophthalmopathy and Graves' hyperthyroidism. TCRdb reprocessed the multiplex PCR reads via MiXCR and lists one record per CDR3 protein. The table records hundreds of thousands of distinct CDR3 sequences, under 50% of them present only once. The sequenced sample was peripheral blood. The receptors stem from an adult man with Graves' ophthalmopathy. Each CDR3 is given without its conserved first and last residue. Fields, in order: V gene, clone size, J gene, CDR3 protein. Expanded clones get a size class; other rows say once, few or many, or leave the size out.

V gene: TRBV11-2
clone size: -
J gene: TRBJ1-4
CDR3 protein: ASSLGLNGKLF

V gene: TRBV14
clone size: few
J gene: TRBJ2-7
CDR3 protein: ASSQDPADLSYEQY

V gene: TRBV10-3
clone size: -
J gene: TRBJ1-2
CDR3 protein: AIRPGQADYGYT

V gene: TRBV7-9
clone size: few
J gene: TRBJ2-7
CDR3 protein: ASSRQGQGIGDQY

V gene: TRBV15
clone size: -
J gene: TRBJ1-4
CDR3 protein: ATSRWGKGGPNEKLF

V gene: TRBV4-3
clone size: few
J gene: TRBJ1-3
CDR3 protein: ASSENRGAGNTIY

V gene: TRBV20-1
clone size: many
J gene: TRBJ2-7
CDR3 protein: SASRAGEQYEQY

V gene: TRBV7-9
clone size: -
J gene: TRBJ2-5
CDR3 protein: ASSIAVPSGTQY

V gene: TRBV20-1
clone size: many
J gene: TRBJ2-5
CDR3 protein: SAPTGGETQY

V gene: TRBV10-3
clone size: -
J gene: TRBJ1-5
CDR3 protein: AISAGNRPQH

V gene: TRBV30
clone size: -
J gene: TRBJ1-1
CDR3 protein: ATAPNTEAF

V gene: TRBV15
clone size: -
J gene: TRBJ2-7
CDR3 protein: ATSRYGTGNYEQY

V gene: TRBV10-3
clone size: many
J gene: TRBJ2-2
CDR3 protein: AISESTLNTGELF

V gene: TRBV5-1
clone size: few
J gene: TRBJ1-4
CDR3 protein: ASRTDSVTNEKLF

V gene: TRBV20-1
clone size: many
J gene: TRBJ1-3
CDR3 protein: SAPFDSSGNTIY

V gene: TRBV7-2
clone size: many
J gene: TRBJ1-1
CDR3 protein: ASSKRSETPAEGN

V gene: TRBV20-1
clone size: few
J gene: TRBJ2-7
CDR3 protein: SARDRLWGEQY

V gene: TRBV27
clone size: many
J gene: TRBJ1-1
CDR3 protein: ASSDGFREAF

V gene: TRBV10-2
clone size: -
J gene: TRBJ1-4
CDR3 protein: ASKGKGTNEKLF

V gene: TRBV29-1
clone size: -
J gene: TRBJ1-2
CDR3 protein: SVVGGGMTGYT

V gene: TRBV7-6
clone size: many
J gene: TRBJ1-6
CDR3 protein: ASSLAQDRNNSPLH

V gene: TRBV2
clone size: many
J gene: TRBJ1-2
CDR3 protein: ASSREQGGSYT